These 5 T cell receptor beta chains were sequenced from one sample in a study of blood T cells in healthy people across ages (dated by TCRdb to between 2014 and 2017). The receptor library was made with 5' RACE. These reads were obtained on an Illumina HiSeq 2500. A second PCR of about 7 to 12 cycles was run with a J-beta primer mix and a sample-barcoded 5' primer. Through fastp at Q25 and MiXCR, TCRdb rebuilt clones from the public reads, retaining in-frame beta chains. Every CDR3 protein is listed once, alongside the most common genes and DNA of its rows. The sample yields over a million distinct CDR3 sequences; almost 25% were counted once. In total, the top ten clones hold less than 0.75% of the sample. This same sample was also part of a study on T cells of mothers and their children.

Sequencing was done on a sample of blood. Every receptor here comes from a girl aged 2-15 years in good health.

This clonotype was picked up a small number of times. This chain links TRBV10-3 with TRBJ2-2; D call uncertain. CDR1 and CDR2 from the germline V gene are ENHRY and SYGVKD. The CDR3 runs to 13 residues. V was clipped by 0 bases and J by 6 bases, with 5 bases between them. The CDR3 DNA sequence: TGTGCCATCAGTGAGTCGTCAGCCGGGGAGCTGTTTTTT. This encodes CAISESSAGELFF.

The chain joins TRBV4-1 to TRBJ2-7; 7 bases are a match to TRBD2. Germline-derived CDR1 and CDR2 are MGHRA and YSYEKL. The CDR3 runs to 17 residues. The trim removed 0 bases at V and 3 bases at J, leaving 11 bases unmatched. CDR3 nucleotides: TGCGCCAGCAGCCAAGATCCTAACAAGGGAGGGGACTACGAGCAGTACTTC. This sequence encodes CASSQDPNKGGDYEQYF.

The rearrangement joins TRBV14 to TRBJ2-5, with D tentatively TRBD1 (6 bases). The DNA matches TRBJ2-7 better at its end, which makes the J call doubtful. The germline CDR1 and CDR2 sequences are SGHDN and FVKESK. The CDR3 runs 16 residues. CDR3 DNA: TGTGCCAGCAGCCACCTACAGGGTTCAAGGGGCTACGAGCAGTACTTC. Encoded protein: CASSHLQGSRGYEQYF.

The table lists this clonotype with a few counts. This chain uses TRBV14 with TRBJ2-5; 8 nucleotides match TRBD2. The germline V gene has CDR1 SGHDN and CDR2 FVKESK. CDR3 size: 17 residues. V shed 3 bases, J shed 1 base, and the junction held 10 bases outside the gene matches. Here the CDR3 reads CASSQVVSGGLQETQYF. DNA for the CDR3: TGTGCCAGCAGCCAGGTAGTGAGCGGGGGCCTCCAAGAGACCCAGTACTTC.

The sample holds a few counts of this clonotype. The chain carries TRBV29-1 and TRBJ2-7, with a possible D match to TRBD1 (5 bases). CDR1 is SQVTM, CDR2 ANQGSEA, per germline. Trimming took off 6 bases at V and 4 bases at J, with 16 bases between the two ends. This CDR3 has 13 residues. This CDR3 is CSVGKGHAYEQYF. The CDR3 DNA follows: TGCAGCGTCGGCAAGGGGCACGCGTACGAGCAGTACTTC.